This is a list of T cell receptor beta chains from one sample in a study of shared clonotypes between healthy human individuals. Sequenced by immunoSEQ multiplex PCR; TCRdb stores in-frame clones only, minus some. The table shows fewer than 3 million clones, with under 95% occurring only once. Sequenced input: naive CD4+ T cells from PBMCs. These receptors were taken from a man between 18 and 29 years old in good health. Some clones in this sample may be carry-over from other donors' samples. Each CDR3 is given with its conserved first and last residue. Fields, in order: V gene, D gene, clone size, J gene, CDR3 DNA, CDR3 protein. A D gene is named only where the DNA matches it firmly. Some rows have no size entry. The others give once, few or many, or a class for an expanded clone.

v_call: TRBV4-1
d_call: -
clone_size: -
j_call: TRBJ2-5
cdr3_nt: TGCGCCAGCAGCCAAATGGGACTGCAAGAGACCCAGTACTTC
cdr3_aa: CASSQMGLQETQYF

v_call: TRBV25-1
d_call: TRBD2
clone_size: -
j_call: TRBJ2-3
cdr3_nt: TGTGCCAGCAGGGGGAGGGGCGGGAGCGCAGATACGCAGTATTTT
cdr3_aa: CASRGRGGSADTQYF

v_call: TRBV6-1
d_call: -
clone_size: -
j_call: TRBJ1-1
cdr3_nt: TGTGCCAGCAGTGAAGGTGGGACAAGGAACACTGAAGCTTTCTTT
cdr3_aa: CASSEGGTRNTEAFF

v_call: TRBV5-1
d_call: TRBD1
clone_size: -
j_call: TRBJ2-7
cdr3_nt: TGCGCCAGCAGCGGACAGGGGATCTCGAGGGGGTCCGAGCAGTACTTC
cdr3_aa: CASSGQGISRGSEQYF

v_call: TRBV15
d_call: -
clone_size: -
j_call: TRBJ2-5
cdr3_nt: TGTGCCACCACTCGGGGGTACCAAGAGACCCAGTACTTC
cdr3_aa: CATTRGYQETQYF

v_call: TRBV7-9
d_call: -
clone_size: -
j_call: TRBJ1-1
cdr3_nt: TGTGCCAGCAGCTTAGATGGGGCGGCTGAAGCTTTCTTT
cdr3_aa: CASSLDGAAEAFF

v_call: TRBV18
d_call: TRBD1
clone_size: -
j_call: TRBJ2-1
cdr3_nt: TGTGCCAGCTCACAACCCGGGACAGGGGCCAATGAGCAGTTCTTC
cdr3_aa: CASSQPGTGANEQFF

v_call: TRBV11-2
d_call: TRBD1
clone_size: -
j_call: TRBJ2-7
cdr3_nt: TGTGCCAGCAGCTATCCCGGGACAGGGGTTTACGAGCAGTACTTC
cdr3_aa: CASSYPGTGVYEQYF

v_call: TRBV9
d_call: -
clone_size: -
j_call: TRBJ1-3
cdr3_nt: TGTGCCAGCAGCCCGCAGGATGGCTCTGGAAACACCATATATTTT
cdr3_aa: CASSPQDGSGNTIYF

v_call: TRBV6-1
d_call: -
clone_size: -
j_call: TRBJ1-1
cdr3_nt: TGTGCCAGCAGTGAAAGGCCAGGGTGGAACACTGAAGCTTTCTTT
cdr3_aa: CASSERPGWNTEAFF

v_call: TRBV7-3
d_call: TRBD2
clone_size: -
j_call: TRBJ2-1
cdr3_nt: TGTGCCAGCAGCTTAAACAGACTAGCGGGAGGTGAGCAGTTCTTC
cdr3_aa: CASSLNRLAGGEQFF

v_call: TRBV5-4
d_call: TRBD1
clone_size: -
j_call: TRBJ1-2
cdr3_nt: TGTGCCAGCAGCTTGCGGACAGGGAACTATGGCTACACCTTC
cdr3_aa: CASSLRTGNYGYTF

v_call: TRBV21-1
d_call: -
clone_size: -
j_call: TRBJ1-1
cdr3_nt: TGTGCCAGCAGCAGCCCACAGGGGGCGCGCACTGAAGCTTTCTTT
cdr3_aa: CASSSPQGARTEAFF

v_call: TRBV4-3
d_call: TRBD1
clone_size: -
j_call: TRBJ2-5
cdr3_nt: TGCGCCAGCAGCCAAGATCGGAGACAGGGGCCGGAGACCCAGTACTTC
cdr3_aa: CASSQDRRQGPETQYF

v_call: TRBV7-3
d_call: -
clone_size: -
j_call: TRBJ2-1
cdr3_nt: TGTGCCAGCAGCCCAGCACCCGGACTTAATGAGCAGTTCTTC
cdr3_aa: CASSPAPGLNEQFF

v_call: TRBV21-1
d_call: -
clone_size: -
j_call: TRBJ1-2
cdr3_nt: TGTGCCAGCAGCAAAGAGGATTGGGACAGGGGGCTTAGGGGCTACACCTTC
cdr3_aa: CASSKEDWDRGLRGYTF

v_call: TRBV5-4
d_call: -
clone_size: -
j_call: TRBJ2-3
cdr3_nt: TGTGCCAGCAGCCCCGGACCCCCGGCAGATACGCAGTATTTT
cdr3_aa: CASSPGPPADTQYF

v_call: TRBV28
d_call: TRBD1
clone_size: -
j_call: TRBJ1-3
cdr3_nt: TGTGCCAGCAGTCCGAGGACAGGGGAAAGCAACACCATATATTTT
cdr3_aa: CASSPRTGESNTIYF

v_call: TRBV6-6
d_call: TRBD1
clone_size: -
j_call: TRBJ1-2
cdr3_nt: TGTGCCAGCAGACCCGGGACAGCTAATACTAACTATGGCTACACCTTC
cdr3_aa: CASRPGTANTNYGYTF

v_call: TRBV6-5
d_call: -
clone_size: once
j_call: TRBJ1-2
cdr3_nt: TGTGCCAGCAGTTTCGACGGTAACTATGGCTACACCTTC
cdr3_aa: CASSFDGNYGYTF

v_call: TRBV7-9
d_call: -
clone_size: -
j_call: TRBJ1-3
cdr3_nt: TGTGCCAGCAGCCCCGGAGGAGGGTATGGTATAGGCTCCATATATTTT
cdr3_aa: CASSPGGGYGIGSIYF

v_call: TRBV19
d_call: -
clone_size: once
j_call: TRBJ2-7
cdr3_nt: TGTGCCAGTAGTATAGAAGTGACCCCCCGCGAGCAGTACTTC
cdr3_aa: CASSIEVTPREQYF

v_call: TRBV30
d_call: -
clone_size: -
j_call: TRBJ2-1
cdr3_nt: TGTGCCTGGAGTCTCGGTACACGAGGGTACAATGAGCAGTTCTTC
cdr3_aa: CAWSLGTRGYNEQFF

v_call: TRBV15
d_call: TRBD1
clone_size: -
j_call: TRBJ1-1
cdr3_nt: TGTGCCACCAAAGACCGGGACAGCCTTATGAACACTGAAGCTTTCTTT
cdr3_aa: CATKDRDSLMNTEAFF

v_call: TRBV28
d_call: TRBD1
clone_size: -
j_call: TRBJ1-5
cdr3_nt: TGTGCCAGCAGATCAACAGGGGTCAAAAGCAATCAGCCCCAGCATTTT
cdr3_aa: CASRSTGVKSNQPQHF

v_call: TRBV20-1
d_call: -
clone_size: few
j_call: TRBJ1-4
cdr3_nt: TGCAGTGCTAGGATGGGGGAAAAACTGTTTTTT
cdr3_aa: CSARMGEKLFF

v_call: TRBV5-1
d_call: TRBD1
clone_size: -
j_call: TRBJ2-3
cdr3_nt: TGCGCCAGCAGCTTAGAACAGGGGACAGATACGCAGTATTTT
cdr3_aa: CASSLEQGTDTQYF

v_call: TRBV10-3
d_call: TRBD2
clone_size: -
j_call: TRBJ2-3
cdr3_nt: TGTGCCATCAGTGACCTAAGGACTAGCGGGAGTGCTGATACGCAGTATTTT
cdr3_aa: CAISDLRTSGSADTQYF

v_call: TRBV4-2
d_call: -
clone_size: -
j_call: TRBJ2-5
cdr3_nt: TGTGCCAGCAGCTACTCACGGGGCCGGGAGACCCAGTACTTC
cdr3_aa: CASSYSRGRETQYF

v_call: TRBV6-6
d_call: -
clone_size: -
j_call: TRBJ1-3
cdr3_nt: TGTGCCAGCAGTTACTCGTCGAGCTCTGGAAACACCATATATTTT
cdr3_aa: CASSYSSSSGNTIYF

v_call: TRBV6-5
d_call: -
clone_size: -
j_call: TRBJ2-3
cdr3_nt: TGTGCCAGCAGACGACTAGTGGGCACAGATACGCAGTATTTT
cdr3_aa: CASRRLVGTDTQYF

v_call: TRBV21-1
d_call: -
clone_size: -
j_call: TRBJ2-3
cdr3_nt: TGTGCCAGCAGCCCCACCGGGCTAGCGGGAGGAGGGACAGATACGCAGTATTTT
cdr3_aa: CASSPTGLAGGGTDTQYF

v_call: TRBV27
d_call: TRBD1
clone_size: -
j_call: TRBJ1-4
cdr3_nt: TGTGCCAGCAGTTTATCAGTCAGGGGGCGAGATGAAAAACTGTTTTTT
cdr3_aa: CASSLSVRGRDEKLFF

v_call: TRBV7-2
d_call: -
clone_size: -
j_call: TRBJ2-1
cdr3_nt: TGTGCCAGCAGCTCACGACCGACTGCTGAGCAGTTCTTC
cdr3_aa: CASSSRPTAEQFF

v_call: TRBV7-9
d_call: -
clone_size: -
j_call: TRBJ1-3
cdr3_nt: TGTGCCAGCAGCCACTCCCAGTCTGGAAACACCATATATTTT
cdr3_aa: CASSHSQSGNTIYF

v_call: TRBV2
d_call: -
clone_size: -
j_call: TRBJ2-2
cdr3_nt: TGTGCCAGCGCTTATCGGCCGAACACCGGGGAGCTGTTTTTT
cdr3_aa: CASAYRPNTGELFF

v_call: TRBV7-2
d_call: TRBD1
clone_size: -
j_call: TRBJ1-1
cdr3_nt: TGTGCCAGCAGCGAACAGGGGGAGACCACTGAAGCTTTCTTT
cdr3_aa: CASSEQGETTEAFF

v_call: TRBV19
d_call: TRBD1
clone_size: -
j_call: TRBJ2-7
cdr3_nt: TGTGCCAGTAGTAGTTCCGGGACAGGGTTCAACGAGCAGTACTTC
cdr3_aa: CASSSSGTGFNEQYF

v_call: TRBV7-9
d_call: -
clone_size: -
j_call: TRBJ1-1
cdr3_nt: TGTGCCAGCAGCCAAGTTTCAGGGCACACTGAAGCTTTCTTT
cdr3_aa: CASSQVSGHTEAFF

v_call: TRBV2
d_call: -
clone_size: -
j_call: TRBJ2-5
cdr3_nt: TGTGCCAGCGGAGGAGCCCGAGAGACCCAGTACTTC
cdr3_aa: CASGGARETQYF

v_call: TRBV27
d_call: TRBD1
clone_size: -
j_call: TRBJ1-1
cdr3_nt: TGTGCCAGCAGTTTATCCAGGGGGACGGTAGCTTTCTTT
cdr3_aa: CASSLSRGTVAFF

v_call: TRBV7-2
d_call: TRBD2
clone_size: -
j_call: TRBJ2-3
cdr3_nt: TGTGCCAGCAGCGACCTGGGGGGGTTCCAGTATTTT
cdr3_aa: CASSDLGGFQYF

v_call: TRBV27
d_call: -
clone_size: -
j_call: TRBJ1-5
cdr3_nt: TGTGCCAGCAGTAGCAGGGACGGGCAGCCCCAGCATTTT
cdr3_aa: CASSSRDGQPQHF

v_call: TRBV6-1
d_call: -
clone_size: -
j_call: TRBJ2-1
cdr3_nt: TGTGCCAGCAGTGACAACTTAGGGGGGTTCTACAATGAGCAGTTCTTC
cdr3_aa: CASSDNLGGFYNEQFF

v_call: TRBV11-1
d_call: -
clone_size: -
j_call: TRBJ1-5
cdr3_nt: TGTGCCAGCAGCCCCGACCCTTACCAGCCCCAGCATTTT
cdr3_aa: CASSPDPYQPQHF

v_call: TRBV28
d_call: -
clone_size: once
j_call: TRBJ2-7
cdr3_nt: TGTGCCAGCAGTTTCGCCACCAGCCACGAGCAGTACTTC
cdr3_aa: CASSFATSHEQYF

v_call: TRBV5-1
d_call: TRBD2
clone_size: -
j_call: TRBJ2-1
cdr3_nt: TGCGCCAGCAGCACTAGCGGGAGCGGCAATGAGCAGTTCTTC
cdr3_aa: CASSTSGSGNEQFF

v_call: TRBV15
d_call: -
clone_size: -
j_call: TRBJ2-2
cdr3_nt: TGTGCCACCAGCAGAGATAATTTGCCCACCGGGGAGCTGTTTTTT
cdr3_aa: CATSRDNLPTGELFF

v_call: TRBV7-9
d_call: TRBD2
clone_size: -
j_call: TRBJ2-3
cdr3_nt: TGTGCCAGCAGCTTATCGGGGCTAAGCGGGAGCTCGACAGATACGCAGTATTTT
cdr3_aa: CASSLSGLSGSSTDTQYF

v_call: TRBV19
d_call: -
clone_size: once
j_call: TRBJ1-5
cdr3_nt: TGTGCCAGTAGTATAGTTACAGGGATTCAGCCCCAGCATTTT
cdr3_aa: CASSIVTGIQPQHF

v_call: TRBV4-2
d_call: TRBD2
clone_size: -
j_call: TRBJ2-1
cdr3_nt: TGTGCCAGCAGCCAAGATCGACTAGCGGACAATGAGCAGTTCTTC
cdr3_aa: CASSQDRLADNEQFF